This T cell receptor (beta chain) was retrieved from a study of low-dose radiotherapy and immunotherapy resistance in tumors. Time point of the sample: before trial treatment. With TRAV- and TRBV-specific primers, first-strand cDNA was made, covering the alpha and beta chains. The authors amplified TCRs for approximately 18 PCR cycles with a constant-region primer and a V-primer adapter. TCRdb re-called the reads with MiXCR, one entry per CDR3 protein. Here the sample spans 85,000 to 100,000 distinct CDR3 sequences, 9% to 9.5% being singletons. Of note for this clonotype: The limits of the CDR3 on the DNA are not certain, so only TCRdb's listed CDR3 is given.

Both ends counted, the CDR3 spans 18 residues. V gene TRBV21-1 combines with J gene TRBJ2-2; the D call in the table, TRBD1, was not verified against the DNA. TRBV21-1 is flagged as a pseudogene. Sample: PBMCs, taken before treatment. This TCR was recovered from a male donor with prostate cancer. Here the CDR3 reads CASSARDRGLEHRGAVFF.